These 22 T cell receptor beta chains were sequenced from one sample in a study of shared clonotypes between healthy human individuals (dated by TCRdb to the early 2020s). Library preparation employed the immunoSEQ multiplex PCR assay. TCRdb took this table from immuneACCESS and kept in-frame rearrangements with V and J called. Such tables lack part of the clones; where checked against another copy, unresolved V genes explain under half of the gap, and the rest is unexplained. The sample contains about 110,000 clones, approximately 70% of them found a single time. The top ten hold around 25% of the sample. Sequencing was performed on memory CD8+ T cells sorted from blood. The cell subset or site label, as the study defines it: CD45RO+ cells pooled with CCR7-negative TemRA cells. The origin of the receptors is a woman in her 30s in good health.

This chain connects TRBV5-4 to TRBJ1-1; D not resolved. The CDR3 spans 13 residues. Trimming left V 6 bases short and J 3 bases short, with 12 bases between. Per germline, CDR1 SGHNT and CDR2 YYREEE (reference sequence). This chain's CDR3 is CASTRGRDTEAFF. The CDR3 region has the DNA TGTGCCAGCACCCGGGGAAGGGACACTGAAGCTTTCTTT.

This clone has just a few counts. One end of the junction does not line up with germline, which may come from a read error. V gene TRBV4-1 combines with J gene TRBJ1-1, with 7 bases identical to TRBD1. The germline CDR1 and CDR2 sequences are MGHRA and YSYEKL. The CDR3 covers 14 residues. The CDR3 loop reads CASSQEQGNPEAFF. The CDR3 DNA reads as TGCGCCAGCAGCCAAGAACAGGGGAACCCTGAAGCTTTCTTT.

This clone has a handful of counts. The same CDR3 is also encoded by other DNA sequences in this sample. The chain combines TRBV7-2 with TRBJ1-1; D is undetermined. CDR1 and CDR2 (germline): SGHTA, FQGNSA. Trimming stripped 4 bases from V and 3 bases from J, with 9 bases between. This CDR3 spans 13 amino acids. CDR3 nucleotides: TGTGCCAGCAGCTCACAGAGAGACACTGAAGCTTTCTTT. This encodes CASSSQRDTEAFF.

This clone was found once. The rearrangement uses TRBV13 and TRBJ2-4; D unresolved. The CDR3 sequence is 15 residues long. Trimming took off 2 bases at V and 0 bases at J, with 8 bases between the two ends. Germline-derived CDR1 and CDR2 are PRHDT and FYEKMQ (reference sequence). As DNA, the CDR3 is TGTGCCAGCAGCTTAAAAGTACTAGCCAAAAACATTCAGTACTTC. Translated: CASSLKVLAKNIQYF.

The chain recombines TRBV29-1 with TRBJ1-3, with 7 bases that match TRBD1. The CDR3 sequence is 15 residues long. V trimming: 3 bases; J trimming: 0 bases; junction bases outside the gene matches: 5. The germline V gene encodes CDR1 SQVTM and CDR2 ANQGSEA. This CDR3 is CSVDAGQASGNTIYF. The CDR3 bases are TGCAGCGTTGATGCCGGACAGGCCTCTGGAAACACCATATATTTT.

The CDR3 sequence: CASSVSWGSNTQYF. CDR3 DNA sequence: TGTGCCAGCAGCGTATCTTGGGGGTCAAATACGCAGTATTTT. The chain has TRBV9 and TRBJ2-3; D may correspond to TRBD1 or TRBD2 (5 bases each). Germline V gives CDR1 SGDLS, CDR2 YYNGEE. V was trimmed by 1 base and J by 7 bases, leaving 13 bases between them. The CDR3 length is 14 residues.

This chain links TRBV10-3 with TRBJ2-3, with 7 bases aligning to TRBD2. This CDR3 has 13 residues. V gave up 10 bases and J gave up 2 bases; unmatched junction bases: 6. The germline V gene has CDR1 ENHRY and CDR2 SYGVKD. This CDR3 is CASRGTITDTQYF. For the CDR3, the DNA is TGTGCCAGCCGCGGGACTATCACAGATACGCAGTATTTT.

The chain is built from TRBV7-4 and TRBJ2-7, with D unresolved. This CDR3 is built from 13 residues. V was trimmed by 0 bases and J by 2 bases, leaving 5 bases between them. Germline CDR1 is SGHVT and CDR2 is SQSDAQ. In DNA, the CDR3 is TGTGCCAGCAGCTTAGCCGCTACCTACGAGCAGTACTTC. Translated, it gives CASSLAATYEQYF.

J is TRBJ2-1 and V is TRBV18; D is unresolved. The ends were cut back, 6 bases at V and 8 bases at J, with 5 bases in the middle. The CDR3 has 10 residues. Per the germline V gene, CDR1 is KGHSH and CDR2 is LQKENI. CDR3 sequence (DNA): TGTGCCAGCTCTTCCGATGAGCAGTTCTTC. It translates to CASSSDEQFF.

The chain combines TRBV6-6 with TRBJ2-2, with unresolved D. Trimming pared 5 bases from V and 0 bases from J, leaving 10 bases between. The CDR3 has 15 residues. Germline V gene sequence: CDR1 MNHNY, CDR2 SVGAGI (reference sequence). The CDR3 DNA reads as TGTGCCAGCAGTGCCAGACATACGAACACCGGGGAGCTGTTTTTT. It is translated as CASSARHTNTGELFF.

Details on this clone: The sample carries other DNA sequences with the same CDR3. The rearrangement uses TRBV19 and TRBJ1-5; D uncertain. V dropped 2 bases and J dropped 0 bases, with 8 bases sitting between them. The CDR3 has 15 residues. The germline CDR1 and CDR2 sequences are LNHDA and SQIVND (reference sequence). For the CDR3, the DNA is TGTGCCAGTAGTATAAACAGCTATAGCAATCAGCCCCAGCATTTT. The encoded protein is CASSINSYSNQPQHF. The full variable domain, its missing parts supplied by reference TRBV19 and TRBJ1-5, is DGGITQSPKYLFRKEGQNVTLSCEQNLNHDAMYWYRQDPGQGLRLIYYSQIVNDFQKGDIAEGYSVSREKKESFPLTVTSAQKNPTAFYLCASSINSYSNQPQHFGDGTRLSIL.

This clone was counted between two and nine times. At the DNA level, this CDR3 is encoded by other sequences in the same sample as well. V usage is TRBV2 and J usage is TRBJ1-1; D is uncertain. CDR3 length: 13 amino acids. Germline CDR1 reads SNHLY; CDR2 reads FYNNEI. Trimming cost V 1 base and J 6 bases, with 9 bases left between them. Here the CDR3 reads CASSEGGRAEAFF. The DNA of the CDR3 is TGTGCCAGCAGTGAAGGAGGCCGGGCTGAAGCTTTCTTT. Complete variable domain (other parts from reference TRBV2 and TRBJ1-1): EPEVTQTPSHQVTQMGQEVILRCVPISNHLYFYWYRQILGQKVEFLVSFYNNEISEKSEIFDDQFSVERPDGSNFTLKIRSTKLEDSAMYFCASSEGGRAEAFFGQGTRLTVV.

The chain employs TRBV28 and TRBJ2-5, with 7 bases fitting TRBD2. The CDR3 totals 13 residues. The germline V gene encodes CDR1 MDHEN and CDR2 SYDVKM. The J segment lost 3 bases and the V segment lost 6 bases, leaving 4 bases of the junction unmatched. The CDR3 spells CASSWGGEETQYF. The CDR3, as DNA: TGTGCCAGCAGCTGGGGGGGGGAAGAGACCCAGTACTTC.

The chain combines TRBV15 with TRBJ1-5; 7 bases are a match to TRBD1. CDR1 is LNHNV, CDR2 YYDKDF, per germline (reference sequence). V lost 1 base, J lost 4 bases, and 4 bases stayed unmatched. CDR3 length: 15 residues. CDR3 protein: CATSRGQGVNQPQHF. In nucleotides, the CDR3 is TGTGCCACCAGCAGAGGACAGGGAGTTAATCAGCCCCAGCATTTT.

This chain joins TRBV28 and TRBJ1-2; TRBD1 is a possible D gene (6 bases). The CDR3 runs 15 residues. In germline, CDR1 is MDHEN, CDR2 SYDVKM. V was cut by 3 bases and J by 1 base, with 12 bases left in between. Here the CDR3 DNA reads TGTGCCAGCAGTTTTTGGGACACATTTAACTATGGCTACACCTTC. Protein sequence: CASSFWDTFNYGYTF.

The V and J genes are TRBV6-4 and TRBJ2-7; D is perhaps TRBD1 or TRBD2 (5 bases each). V shed 4 bases and J shed 3 bases, with 22 bases lying between them. Germline CDR1 and CDR2: MRHNA and SNTAGT. The length of the CDR3 is 17 residues. This CDR3 reads CASSGEGSGWLNYEQYF. Here the CDR3 DNA reads TGTGCCAGCAGTGGAGAGGGGTCGGGTTGGCTTAACTACGAGCAGTACTTC.

The CDR3: CASSIDQRRTATDTQYF. DNA for the CDR3: TGTGCCAGTAGTATCGATCAGCGGCGGACAGCCACAGATACGCAGTATTTT. The chain recombines TRBV19 with TRBJ2-3; TRBD1 might be the D (6 bases). Trimming took 3 bases from V and 2 from J, leaving 18 bases between them. Germline-derived CDR1 and CDR2 are LNHDA and SQIVND (reference sequence). The CDR3 length is 17 residues.

Worth noting for this clone: A much larger clone lies a single base off, so this may be a read error. In the same sample, other DNA sequences code for this CDR3. The chain employs TRBV4-1 and TRBJ2-3, with a possible D match to TRBD1 (6 bases). Deletions cut 2 bases from V and 5 bases from J, with 14 bases between. CDR3 length equals 15 residues. The germline gives CDR1 MGHRA, CDR2 YSYEKL. The CDR3 loop is CASSQLTGVVDTQYF. The CDR3 nucleotides are TGCGCCAGCAGCCAACTGACAGGAGTTGTAGATACGCAGTATTTT.

The chain couples TRBV5-6 to TRBJ2-2; 10 bases fit TRBD2. With V trimmed by 5 bases and J by 5 bases, 6 bases remained unmatched. Germline CDR1 reads SGHDT; CDR2 reads YYEEEE. CDR3 length equals 15 residues. CDR3 protein: CASRSSGRDTGELFF. The CDR3 DNA reads TGTGCCAGCAGGTCTAGCGGGAGAGATACCGGGGAGCTGTTTTTT.

The chain uses TRBV27 and TRBJ2-1; D gene uncertain. Looked up from germline, CDR1 is MNHEY and CDR2 is SMNVEV (reference sequence). The CDR3 extends over 14 amino acids. V was clipped by 5 bases and J by 2 bases, with 10 bases between them. CDR3 in amino acids: CASSNFRTYNEQFF. The CDR3 DNA reads as TGTGCCAGCAGTAACTTTAGGACCTACAATGAGCAGTTCTTC.

This clone was counted a few times. This chain joins TRBV28 and TRBJ1-1; D is perhaps TRBD1 (5 bases). Trimming took 5 bases from V and 3 from J, leaving 22 bases between them. The CDR3 loop spans 17 amino acids. CDR1 and CDR2 (germline): MDHEN, SYDVKM. Here the CDR3 reads CASSTRVVGFRDTEAFF. For the CDR3, the DNA is TGTGCCAGCAGTACCAGGGTTGTGGGGTTTCGAGACACTGAAGCTTTCTTT.

The chain combines TRBV14 with TRBJ2-7, with a weak D call TRBD2 (5 bases). This CDR3 has 14 residues. Trimming removed 4 bases at V and 2 bases at J, with 12 bases between. In germline, CDR1 is SGHDN, CDR2 FVKESK. Written as DNA, the CDR3 is TGTGCCAGCAGCCGTGCGTGGGGAGCCTACGAGCAGTACTTC. As protein: CASSRAWGAYEQYF. Full variable domain (rest looked up from reference TRBV14 and TRBJ2-7): EAGVTQFPSHSVIEKGQTVTLRCDPISGHDNLYWYRRVMGKEIKFLLHFVKESKQDESGMPNNRFLAERTGGTYSTLKVQPAELEDSGVYFCASSRAWGAYEQYFGPGTRLTVT.